The present TCR beta chain was sequenced within a study of blood T cells in healthy people across ages. Donation came from healthy Caucasian individuals in Russia who were aged roughly 6 to 95. With a J-beta primer mix and a sample-barcoded 5' primer, a second PCR ran roughly 6 to 11 cycles. Tags on each cDNA molecule came from a template-switch adaptor with 12 random nucleotides. TCRdb analysed the 5' RACE reads with MiXCR anew, one entry per CDR3 protein. The profile shows over 600,000 distinct CDR3 sequences, 20% to 25% of them singletons. This clonotype has at least ten counts. The CDR3 consists of 15 residues. Germline values: CDR1 DFQATT, CDR2 SNEGSKA (reference sequence). J was trimmed by 2 bases and V by 2 bases; bases with no gene match: 1.

This sequence was found in a man in his 70s in good health. The rearrangement uses TRBV20-1 and TRBJ2-1; 12 bases agree with TRBD2. Specimen: blood. The CDR3 loop is CSARTSGRTYNEQFF. CDR3 nucleotide sequence: TGCAGTGCTAGAACTAGCGGGAGGACCTACAATGAGCAGTTCTTC.